These 23 T cell receptor beta chains were sequenced from one sample in a study of long-term antiretroviral therapy in people with HIV. Run at survey level, the immunoSEQ assay was version v3.0. Here immunoSEQ multiplex PCR was the method, and the copy in TCRdb shows in-frame clones only, minus some. There are 19,000 or so clones in the sample; over 75% occur only once, and 6% to 8% lies in the top ten. Sequencing was performed on unsorted PBMCs, taken at the start of antiretroviral therapy, before treatment. The receptors shown here come from a middle-aged woman with HIV.

A word on this clone: A much more abundant neighbour one base away suggests this may be a read error. Other DNA sequences from this sample encode an identical CDR3 as well. The chain couples TRBV29-1 to TRBJ1-2, with D hard to call. The CDR3 is 10 residues long. The V gene lost 0 bases and the J gene lost 7 bases, with 3 bases spanning the gap. The germline gives CDR1 SQVTM, CDR2 ANQGSEA. This chain's CDR3 is CSVEEVGYTF. Here the CDR3 DNA reads TGCAGCGTTGAAGAAGTTGGCTACACCTTC.

V is TRBV28 and J is TRBJ2-3; TRBD1 matches 8 bases. Unmatched junction bases numbered 7, after V lost 2 bases and J lost 0 bases. The germline V gene encodes CDR1 MDHEN and CDR2 SYDVKM. This CDR3 has 17 residues. The CDR3 nucleotides are TGTGCCAGCAGTTTACTACAGGGGGTGTCTAGCACAGATACGCAGTATTTT. The encoded protein is CASSLLQGVSSTDTQYF. Combining the CDR3 with reference TRBV28 and TRBJ2-3 gives the whole variable domain DVKVTQSSRYLVKRTGEKVFLECVQDMDHENMFWYRQDPGLGLRLIYFSYDVKMKEKGDIPEGYSVSREKKERFSLILESASTNQTSMYLCASSLLQGVSSTDTQYFGPGTRLTVL.

This chain joins TRBV5-1 and TRBJ1-1; the D gene is possibly TRBD1 (5 bases). V lost 4 bases, J lost 4 bases, and 11 bases lay in between. The V gene's germline CDR1 is SGHRS and CDR2 YFSETQ. The CDR3 has 13 amino acids. This CDR3 is CASSPSGGTEAFF. As DNA, the CDR3 is TGCGCCAGCAGCCCGAGCGGGGGCACTGAAGCTTTCTTT.

This clone was counted once. V gene TRBV6-1 combines with J gene TRBJ1-2, with D unresolved. The CDR3 runs to 13 residues. Trimming took 7 bases from V and 4 from J, leaving 13 bases between them. Germline V CDR1 and CDR2: MNHNS, SASEGT. In nucleotides, the CDR3 is TGTGCCAGCACCATGGCCCGGCTCTATGGCTACACCTTC. Amino acids: CASTMARLYGYTF.

The V and J genes are TRBV18 and TRBJ2-1; 9 bases agree with TRBD1. The CDR3 has 12 amino acids. V dropped 6 bases and J dropped 11; count of bases not matched to a gene: 5. Germline values: CDR1 KGHSH, CDR2 LQKENI. CDR3 region: CASSRQGDKQFF. The CDR3 DNA sequence: TGTGCCAGCTCTCGACAGGGGGACAAGCAGTTCTTC.

This clone was detected a few times. The chain combines TRBV30 with TRBJ1-2; 7 bases are shared with TRBD1. In germline, CDR1 is GTSNPN, CDR2 SVGIG (reference sequence). V was pared by 4 bases and J by 8 bases, with 7 bases of the junction left unmatched. This CDR3 region has 12 residues. CDR3 sequence reads: CAWTGGTYGYTF. The DNA for the CDR3 is TGTGCCTGGACAGGGGGTACCTACGGCTACACCTTC.

This rearrangement joins TRBV5-4 to TRBJ2-1; 8 bases match TRBD2. This CDR3 is built from 16 residues. From germline, CDR1 is SGHNT and CDR2 YYREEE (reference sequence). V gave up 2 bases and J gave up 7 bases; unmatched junction bases: 11. The CDR3 protein is CASSFGGSGARNEQFF. CDR3 bases: TGTGCCAGCAGCTTCGGCGGTAGCGGGGCAAGAAATGAGCAGTTCTTC.

This sequence joins TRBV28 and TRBJ1-1, with a weak D call TRBD1 (5 bases). Deletions cut 6 bases from V and 1 base from J, with 30 bases between. This CDR3 comprises 20 residues. CDR1 and CDR2 from the germline V gene are MDHEN and SYDVKM. DNA for the CDR3: TGTGCCAGCAGCCCGGGCCCCCAGTATACGGGGCCACATGGGAACACTGAAGCTTTCTTT. Translated, it gives CASSPGPQYTGPHGNTEAFF.

This clone was recorded once. The chain combines TRBV27 with TRBJ1-1; D possibly corresponds to TRBD1 (6 bases). The germline V gene has CDR1 MNHEY and CDR2 SMNVEV (reference sequence). The CDR3 is 16 amino acids. The V gene lost 3 bases and the J gene lost 0 bases, with 14 bases spanning the gap. The CDR3 here is CASSLTGGGVNTEAFF. CDR3 DNA sequence: TGTGCCAGCAGTTTGACCGGGGGCGGGGTGAACACTGAAGCTTTCTTT.

This chain joins TRBV9 and TRBJ2-6; 7 nucleotides match TRBD1. V trimming: 4 bases; J trimming: 1 base; junction bases outside the gene matches: 2. This CDR3 has 15 amino acids. CDR1 is SGDLS and CDR2 is YYNGEE in the germline V gene. CDR3 residues: CASSTRGSGANVLTF. CDR3 DNA: TGTGCCAGCAGCACCAGGGGGTCTGGGGCCAACGTCCTGACTTTC. Drawing the rest from reference TRBV9 and TRBJ2-6, the complete variable domain is DSGVTQTPKHLITATGQRVTLRCSPRSGDLSVYWYQQSLDQGLQFLIQYYNGEERAKGNILERFSAQQFPDLHSELNLSSLELGDSALYFCASSTRGSGANVLTFGAGSRLTVL.

V is TRBV11-2 and J is TRBJ2-3; D gene uncertain. Trimming took 5 bases from V and 1 from J, leaving 7 bases between them. Germline V gene lookup returns CDR1 SGHAT and CDR2 FQNNGV. This CDR3 contains 13 residues. CDR3 DNA sequence: TGTGCCAGCAGCACCCAGGGCACAGATACGCAGTATTTT. Translated, it gives CASSTQGTDTQYF.

This chain connects TRBV13 to TRBJ2-2; unclear D gene. The CDR3 sequence is 14 residues long. Per the germline V gene, CDR1 is PRHDT and CDR2 is FYEKMQ (reference sequence). Trimming took 0 bases from V and 3 from J, leaving 5 bases between them. In DNA, the CDR3 is TGTGCCAGCAGCTTAGGGACTTACACCGGGGAGCTGTTTTTT. It translates to CASSLGTYTGELFF.

This chain connects TRBV6-6 to TRBJ2-1; D is undetermined. The ends were cut back, 6 bases at V and 5 bases at J, with 2 bases in the middle. Germline V lookup: CDR1 MNHNY, CDR2 SVGAGI (reference sequence). The CDR3 has 10 residues. CDR3 protein: CASRDNEQFF. In DNA, the CDR3 is TGTGCCAGCAGGGACAATGAGCAGTTCTTC.

By proportion, this clone is medium-sized. The rearrangement joins TRBV19 to TRBJ2-1; TRBD2 agrees at 7 bases. The CDR3 covers 14 residues. The germline V gene encodes CDR1 LNHDA and CDR2 SQIVND (reference sequence). V was pared by 5 bases and J by 1 base, with 2 bases of the junction left unmatched. The CDR3 DNA is TGTGCCAGTAGTGTCGGGGGGTCCTACAATGAGCAGTTCTTC. It specifies CASSVGGSYNEQFF.

The rearrangement links TRBV5-1 to TRBJ2-3, with 13 bases lining up with TRBD2. The junction had 4 bases not matched to a gene; V was cut back by 1 base and J by 2 bases. CDR3 length equals 17 residues. Per the germline V gene, CDR1 is SGHRS and CDR2 is YFSETQ. The CDR3 sequence: CASSLTSGGGYTDTQYF. As DNA, the CDR3 is TGCGCCAGCAGCTTGACTAGCGGGGGGGGGTACACAGATACGCAGTATTTT.

This chain uses TRBV5-4 with TRBJ2-5; 12 bases agree with TRBD2. The germline V gene has CDR1 SGHNT and CDR2 YYREEE (reference sequence). V shed 4 bases and J 4 bases; nucleotides not matched to a gene: 2. This CDR3 is 14 amino acids long. The CDR3 is CASSPLAGGETQYF. The CDR3 DNA reads TGTGCCAGCAGCCCACTAGCGGGGGGAGAGACCCAGTACTTC. Full variable domain (missing parts from reference TRBV5-4 and TRBJ2-5): ETGVTQSPTHLIKTRGQQVTLRCSSQSGHNTVSWYQQALGQGPQFIFQYYREEENGRGNFPPRFSGLQFPNYSSELNVNALELDDSALYLCASSPLAGGETQYFGPGTRLLVL.

This chain uses TRBV10-1 with TRBJ1-1, with 9 bases that match TRBD1. The CDR3 spans 13 residues. Germline V gene lookup returns CDR1 WNHNN and CDR2 SYGVQD (reference sequence). As DNA, the CDR3 is TGCGCTACTCGACAGGGGGAGAGAGCTGAAGCTTTCTTT. Translated, it gives CATRQGERAEAFF.

The chain has TRBV7-2 and TRBJ2-2; no clear D. V was cut by 0 bases and J by 1 base, with 12 bases left in between. Germline V CDR1 and CDR2: SGHTA, FQGNSA. The CDR3 runs to 17 residues. CDR3 residues: CASSLASTVQNTGELFF. CDR3 bases: TGTGCCAGCAGCTTAGCGAGCACAGTTCAGAACACCGGGGAGCTGTTTTTT.

The chain links TRBV4-3 to TRBJ2-3, with 7 bases lining up with TRBD2. The trim removed 0 bases at V and 2 bases at J, leaving 5 bases unmatched. CDR3 size: 16 residues. From germline, CDR1 is LGHNA and CDR2 YSLEER. CDR3 coding DNA: TGCGCCAGCAGCCAAGAGCGGGCGGGGGACACAGATACGCAGTATTTT. It yields the protein CASSQERAGDTDTQYF.

By share of the sample, this clone is medium-sized. The chain combines TRBV27 with TRBJ1-2; 8 nucleotides agree with TRBD1. V lost 2 bases, J lost 8 bases, and 4 bases stayed unmatched. The CDR3 is 13 residues long. The V gene's germline CDR1 is MNHEY and CDR2 SMNVEV (reference sequence). CDR3 bases: TGTGCCAGCAGTTTACTACAGGGGGTAGGCTACACCTTC. Protein product: CASSLLQGVGYTF.

The J gene is TRBJ1-1, the V gene TRBV4-2; maybe TRBD1 (6 bases). Trimming shortened V by 0 bases and J by 4 bases, and 12 bases separated the two germline ends. From germline, CDR1 is LGHNA and CDR2 YNFKEQ. CDR3 length: 15 residues. CDR3 loop: CASSQDGQGSTEAFF. CDR3 nucleotide sequence: TGTGCCAGCAGCCAAGATGGGCAGGGGAGCACTGAAGCTTTCTTT.

V usage is TRBV7-2 and J usage is TRBJ2-2, with 8 bases lining up with TRBD2. This CDR3 is 14 amino acids long. CDR1 and CDR2 (germline): SGHTA, FQGNSA. After removal of 5 bases from V and 8 bases from J, the junction contained 7 bases not matched to a gene. The CDR3 DNA reads TGTGCCAGCAGCGTCGGGAGGGAGCGAGGGGAGCTGTTTTTT. Protein: CASSVGRERGELFF.

The gene calls are TRBV19 and TRBJ2-2, with D perhaps matching TRBD2 (5 bases). Trimming took off 2 bases at V and 1 base at J, with 8 bases between the two ends. Looked up from germline, CDR1 is LNHDA and CDR2 is SQIVND (reference sequence). The CDR3 is made up of 15 amino acids. The CDR3, as DNA: TGTGCCAGTAGTATACCGGGGTTGAACACCGGGGAGCTGTTTTTT. It specifies CASSIPGLNTGELFF.